The 19 T cell receptor beta chains below come from one sample, sequenced in a study of response to subunit inactivated influenza vaccine. TCRdb itself ran the RT-PCR reads through MiXCR, one entry per CDR3 protein. This table has more than 700,000 distinct CDR3 sequences, about 20% appearing once. Sample: PBMCs from blood, taken around 5 days after vaccination. The receptors were sampled from a man aged 50-60 years who received an inactivated influenza vaccine.

The rearrangement uses TRBV20-1 and TRBJ2-7, with 8 nucleotides matching TRBD2. The CDR3 sequence is 15 residues long. Germline CDR1 reads DFQATT; CDR2 reads SNEGSKA (reference sequence). Trimming cost V 0 bases and J 0 bases; bases outside gene matches: 4. The CDR3 nucleotides are TGCAGTGCTAGAGATCCTAGCGGGTTCTCCTACGAGCAGTACTTC. Residues: CSARDPSGFSYEQYF.

This clonotype was counted a few times. The J gene is TRBJ1-2, the V gene TRBV7-2; maybe TRBD1 (5 bases). This CDR3 is 17 amino acids long. V was trimmed by 3 bases and J by 4 bases, leaving 21 bases between them. Germline loops: CDR1 SGHTA, CDR2 FQGNSA. Here the CDR3 reads CASSFQGGQRAGYGYTF. For the CDR3, the DNA is TGTGCCAGCAGCTTTCAGGGTGGCCAAAGGGCCGGCTATGGCTACACCTTC.

The V call is TRBV6-5, the J call TRBJ2-7; no firm D call. V lost 10 bases to trimming and J lost 3 bases, with 10 bases between them. The CDR3 length is 11 residues. Looked up from germline, CDR1 is MNHEY and CDR2 is SVGAGI. CDR3 DNA: TGTGCCACCCGGATGCTCTACGAGCAGTACTTC. Residues: CATRMLYEQYF.

There are a few counts of this clonotype. This chain uses TRBV4-3 with TRBJ1-5; D might be TRBD1 (5 bases). CDR1 and CDR2 (germline): LGHNA, YSLEER. This CDR3 is built from 15 residues. The germline V and J ends were trimmed by 0 bases and 4 bases, with 10 bases remaining between them. The CDR3 region is CASSQDRRQNQPQHF. For the CDR3, the DNA is TGCGCCAGCAGCCAAGATCGTAGACAGAATCAGCCCCAGCATTTT.

The V and J genes are TRBV28 and TRBJ2-7; 11 bases agree with TRBD2. The J segment lost 2 bases and the V segment lost 7 bases, leaving 4 bases of the junction unmatched. CDR1 MDHEN and CDR2 SYDVKM come from the germline V gene. The CDR3 contains 14 residues. The CDR3 loop reads CASITSGRPYEQYF. CDR3 sequence (DNA): TGTGCCAGCATAACTAGCGGGAGACCCTACGAGCAGTACTTC.

In the case of this clonotype: A single base separates this from a much larger clone, so it may be a read error. The chain combines TRBV24-1 with TRBJ2-2; D gene uncertain. Germline values: CDR1 KGHDR, CDR2 SFDVKD. V was cut by 3 bases and J by 9 bases, with 7 bases left in between. The CDR3 has 12 amino acids. CDR3 sequence: CATSDRARELFF. The CDR3 DNA reads as TGTGCCACCAGTGATCGGGCCAGGGAGCTGTTTTTT.

This clonotype has a handful of counts. V and J are TRBV5-1 and TRBJ2-3, with 12 bases matching TRBD2. Per germline, CDR1 SGHRS and CDR2 YFSETQ. J was trimmed by 5 bases and V by 7 bases; bases with no gene match: 5. This CDR3 has 14 residues. CDR3 DNA: TGCGCCAGCTCTAGCGGGAGGGCCTTAGATACGCAGTATTTT. Translation gives CASSSGRALDTQYF. Looking up the rest from reference TRBV5-1 and TRBJ2-3 gives the full variable domain: KAGVTQTPRYLIKTRGQQVTLSCSPISGHRSVSWYQQTPGQGLQFLFEYFSETQRNKGNFPGRFSGRQFSNSRSEMNVSTLELGDSALYLCASSSGRALDTQYFGPGTRLTVL.

This clonotype turned up a few times. The chain joins TRBV12-3 or TRBV12-4 to TRBJ1-5, with D maybe TRBD1 (6 bases). V was trimmed by 6 bases and J by 5 bases, leaving 14 bases between them. CDR3 length: 14 residues. This chain's CDR3 is CASRLQGPHQPQHF. In DNA form, the CDR3 reads TGTGCCAGCAGATTACAGGGTCCTCATCAGCCCCAGCATTTT.

This clonotype was counted between two and nine times. The V gene is TRBV29-1, the J gene TRBJ2-3, with TRBD2 identical over 11 bases. Per germline, CDR1 SQVTM and CDR2 ANQGSEA. This CDR3 region has 16 residues. V dropped 7 bases and J dropped 0; count of bases not matched to a gene: 9. The CDR3: CSAQTSGTASTDTQYF. DNA for the CDR3: TGCAGCGCTCAGACTAGCGGGACCGCTAGCACAGATACGCAGTATTTT.

This sequence joins TRBV6-5 and TRBJ2-1; TRBD1 aligns across 9 bases. V was pared by 0 bases and J by 7 bases, with 4 bases of the junction left unmatched. The V gene's germline CDR1 is MNHEY and CDR2 SVGAGI. The CDR3 consists of 15 residues. CDR3 sequence (DNA): TGTGCCAGCAGTTACTCGGACAGGGGAGGAAATGAGCAGTTCTTC. Translating gives CASSYSDRGGNEQFF.

The rearrangement links TRBV18 to TRBJ1-2; D is uncertain. CDR3 size: 14 residues. V was pared by 1 base and J by 6 bases, with 12 bases between. CDR1 is KGHSH, CDR2 LQKENI, per germline. This CDR3 reads CASSPRPGDNGYTF. CDR3 DNA: TGTGCCAGCTCACCACGGCCGGGAGACAATGGCTACACCTTC.

This clonotype was observed a handful of times. CDR3: CSARPLGLAGYEQYF. CDR3 in DNA: TGCAGTGCTAGGCCCTTGGGACTAGCGGGCTACGAGCAGTACTTC. This chain links TRBV20-1 with TRBJ2-7; 12 bases fit TRBD2. In germline, CDR1 is DFQATT, CDR2 SNEGSKA (reference sequence). This CDR3 has 15 residues. V lost 3 bases to trimming and J lost 3 bases; unmatched junction nucleotides: 6.

This clonotype occurred a few times. The chain combines TRBV6-6 with TRBJ1-1, with D unresolved. Germline V CDR1 and CDR2: MNHNY, SVGAGI (reference sequence). CDR3 size: 13 residues. The V gene lost 0 bases and the J gene lost 6 bases, with 8 bases spanning the gap. CDR3: CASSYSGRAEAFF. The DNA of the CDR3 is TGTGCCAGCAGTTACTCAGGTCGGGCTGAAGCTTTCTTT.

This clonotype was seen only a few times. The chain links TRBV18 to TRBJ2-5, with a tentative D call TRBD2 (6 bases). Trimming left V 1 base short and J 2 bases short, with 8 bases between. This CDR3 spans 14 amino acids. CDR1 is KGHSH and CDR2 is LQKENI in the germline V gene. In nucleotides, the CDR3 is TGTGCCAGCTCACCACGGGACTTGCAAGAGACCCAGTACTTC. Residues: CASSPRDLQETQYF.

The V gene is TRBV20-1, the J gene TRBJ2-3; D possibly matches TRBD1 or TRBD2 (6 bases each). The CDR3 extends over 15 amino acids. V was trimmed by 6 bases and J by 5 bases, leaving 21 bases between them. The germline CDR1 and CDR2 sequences are DFQATT and SNEGSKA (reference sequence). The CDR3: CSAPHSKGGKDTQYF. CDR3 coding DNA: TGCAGTGCCCCGCATTCAAAGGGGGGAAAAGATACGCAGTATTTT.

The chain has TRBV7-3 and TRBJ2-7; 9 nucleotides align to TRBD1. Germline loops: CDR1 SGHTA, CDR2 FQGTGA. J gave up 6 bases and V 5 bases, and 5 bases lay outside the gene matches. The CDR3 spans 13 residues. CDR3 DNA sequence: TGTGCCAGCAGCCAACCGGGACAGGGCGAGCAGTACTTC. Translated: CASSQPGQGEQYF.

This clonotype has a handful of counts. The chain has TRBV20-1 and TRBJ2-7; D might be TRBD1 (6 bases). Trimming shortened V by 1 base and J by 3 bases, and 13 bases separated the two germline ends. There are 14 residues in the CDR3. Per germline, CDR1 DFQATT and CDR2 SNEGSKA (reference sequence). For the CDR3, the DNA is TGCAGTGCTAGAGGGTTAACAGGGTACTACGAGCAGTACTTC. Protein: CSARGLTGYYEQYF.

This clonotype was seen a few times. The chain uses TRBV20-1 and TRBJ1-2, with TRBD1 identical over 11 bases. CDR3 length equals 14 residues. Germline-derived CDR1 and CDR2 are DFQATT and SNEGSKA (reference sequence). Trimming removed 6 bases from V and 7 bases from J; junction bases left unmatched: 10. CDR3 residues: CSAPGMDRGPGYTF. As DNA, the CDR3 is TGCAGTGCCCCCGGAATGGACAGGGGGCCTGGCTACACCTTC.

The V call is TRBV20-1, the J call TRBJ2-7, with 7 bases aligning to TRBD1. V lost 4 bases to trimming and J lost 3 bases; unmatched junction nucleotides: 3. The CDR3 is 12 residues long. CDR1 and CDR2 from the germline V gene are DFQATT and SNEGSKA (reference sequence). The CDR3 protein is CSAKGQNYEQYF. CDR3 in DNA: TGCAGTGCTAAGGGACAGAACTACGAGCAGTACTTC.